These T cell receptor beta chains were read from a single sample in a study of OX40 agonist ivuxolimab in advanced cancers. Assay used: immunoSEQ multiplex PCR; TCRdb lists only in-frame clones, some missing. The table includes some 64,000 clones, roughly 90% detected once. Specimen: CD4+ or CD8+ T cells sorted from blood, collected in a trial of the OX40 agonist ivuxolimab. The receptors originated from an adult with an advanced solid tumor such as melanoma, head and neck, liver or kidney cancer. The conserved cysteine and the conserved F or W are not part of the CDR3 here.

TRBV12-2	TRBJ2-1	ASRLERAEDNEQF
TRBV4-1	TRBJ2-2	ASSQFRTTNWDTGELF
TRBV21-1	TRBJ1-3	ASSNPPGRRSSGNTIY
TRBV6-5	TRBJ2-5	ASSYGLSQETQY
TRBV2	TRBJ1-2	ASSVGFYGYT
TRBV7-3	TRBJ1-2	ASSGTGGNYGYT
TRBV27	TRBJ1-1	ASSFLGGRRNTEAF
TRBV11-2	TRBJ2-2	ASSLRIRDTGELF
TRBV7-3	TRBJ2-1	ASSNRPARGGVNEQF
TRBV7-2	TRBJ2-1	ASSSPSRYNEQF
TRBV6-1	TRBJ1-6	ASSEVDRVGYNSPLH
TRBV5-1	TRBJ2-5	ASSLLLQETQY
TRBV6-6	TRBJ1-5	ASRPDWGRQPQH
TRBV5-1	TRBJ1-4	ASSLDRGLEKLF
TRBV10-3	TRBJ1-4	AISGGGATNEKLF
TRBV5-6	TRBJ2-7	ASTPWGRIYEQY
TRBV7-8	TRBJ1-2	ASSAPGHQNYGYT
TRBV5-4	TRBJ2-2	ASSPQGPGELF
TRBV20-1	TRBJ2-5	STGVGETQY
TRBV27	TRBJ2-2	ASSFSKTSGVTGELF
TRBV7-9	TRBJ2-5	ASSERGFLGTQY
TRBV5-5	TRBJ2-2	ASSLVLSLGELF
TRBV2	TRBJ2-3	ASMTFRDRVADTQY
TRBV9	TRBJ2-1	ASSVGEGGGWLALYNEQF
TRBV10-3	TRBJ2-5	AIRGGNAETQY
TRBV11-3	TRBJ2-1	ASSLGALEQF
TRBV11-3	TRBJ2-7	ASSLAGGDYEQY